Reported below is one T cell receptor beta chain. Its antigen is still unknown. Every one of the patients relapsed after autologous stem cell transplantation (brentuximab vedotin exposure was variable). The data stem from a study of PD-1 blockade in classical Hodgkin lymphoma. Clones were read by immunoSEQ multiplex PCR, and TCRdb kept only the in-frame ones, dropping some. The sample has 40,000 to 65,000 clones, 81% seen once; the top ten hold roughly 15%. Points from the study as a whole: Relapsed/refractory patients reportedly had lower baseline diversity than newly diagnosed patients.

V was clipped by 10 bases and J by 8 bases; unmatched bases: 13. The CDR3 extends over 13 amino acids. CDR1 is SNHLY, CDR2 FYNNEI, per germline. This specimen was peripheral blood mononuclear cells (PBMCs), taken at baseline. The sequence was collected from a human donor with classical Hodgkin lymphoma. The chain uses TRBV2 and TRBJ1-2, with 7 bases fitting TRBD1. The DNA of the CDR3 is TGTGCCACCCTCTGGGCGTCAGGGGGAGGCTACACCTTC. Encoded protein: CATLWASGGGYTF.